What follows describes a single T cell receptor beta chain. Repertoires were generated with immunoSEQ multiplex PCR, while TCRdb's copy carries only in-frame clones and drops some. The sample lists 250,000 to 350,000 clones, roughly 80% occurring once. These data come from a study of blood T cell repertoires in COVID-19. Study details: Specimens from acute and convalescent COVID-19 originated in the United States, Italy and Spain. The cDNA or gDNA used as material had been derived from T cells, B-cell-depleted T cells, or PBMCs.

Those enrolled in Seattle joined during active infection and were followed longitudinally afterward. This clonotype was obtained from a human donor with COVID-19, enrolled during active disease. The donor label of this sample is uncertain. Material: peripheral blood.

Written as DNA, the CDR3 is TGCGCCAGCAGCTGGGCTACCAATCAGCCCCAGCATTTT. Protein: CASSWATNQPQHF. The V gene is TRBV5-1, the J gene TRBJ1-5; no firm D call. Germline CDR1 SGHRS, CDR2 YFSETQ. Trimming removed 3 bases from V and 3 bases from J, with 7 bases in between. The CDR3 runs 13 residues.